Listed below are T cell receptor beta chains from one sample, sequenced in a study of CD8 T cells in Susac syndrome. MiXCR was run by TCRdb on the immunoSEQ multiplex PCR reads, yielding one entry per CDR3 protein. The repertoire holds roughly 400,000 distinct CDR3 sequences, with 75% to 90% as singletons. Sequenced: CD8+ T cells from PBMCs. All receptors derive from a human donor with multiple sclerosis. The CDR3 runs from the conserved cysteine through the conserved F or W. The order of the fields is D gene, J gene, clone size, V gene, CDR3 protein, CDR3 DNA. The D gene is left open where the match is weak. Not all rows give a size; the values are once, few, many and, for expanded clones, a class.

.	TRBJ1-5	.	TRBV12-3/TRBV12-4	CASSDRDSNQPQHF	TGTGCCAGCAGCGACCGGGACAGCAATCAGCCCCAGCATTTT
.	TRBJ2-7	.	TRBV11-2	CASSLVSVTATSYEQYF	TGTGCCAGCAGCTTAGTTTCAGTGACAGCCACATCCTACGAGCAGTACTTC
.	TRBJ1-2	once	TRBV11-2	CASGGLYGYTF	TGTGCCAGCGGCGGGCTTTATGGCTACACCTTC
.	TRBJ2-7	.	TRBV6-6	CASNWGQNPYEQYF	TGTGCCAGCAATTGGGGGCAGAACCCCTACGAGCAGTACTTC
TRBD1	TRBJ1-1	.	TRBV28	CASSHRDREDMNTEAFF	TGTGCCAGCAGTCACCGGGACAGGGAAGACATGAACACTGAAGCTTTCTTT
.	TRBJ2-7	.	TRBV29-1	CSVDRLAESSYEQYF	TGCAGCGTTGATAGGTTAGCGGAGAGCTCCTACGAGCAGTACTTC
.	TRBJ2-7	.	TRBV5-6	CASSLLTIHEQYF	TGTGCCAGCAGCTTGCTGACGATCCACGAGCAGTACTTC
TRBD2	TRBJ2-3	once	TRBV12-5	CASGPGTTSTDTQYF	TGTGCTAGTGGTCCAGGGACTACTAGCACAGATACGCAGTATTTT
TRBD2	TRBJ2-1	.	TRBV24-1	CATTLASGRAAYNEQFF	TGTGCCACCACTCTGGCTAGCGGGAGGGCCGCCTACAATGAGCAGTTCTTC
.	TRBJ1-6	.	TRBV4-1	CASSQVRDGYNSPLHF	TGCGCCAGCAGCCAAGTCAGGGATGGGTATAATTCGCCCCTCCACTTT
.	TRBJ1-2	.	TRBV6-5	CASSYQGMEYGYTF	TGTGCCAGCAGTTACCAGGGTATGGAGTATGGCTACACCTTC
.	TRBJ2-3	.	TRBV29-1	CSVVGADTQYF	TGCAGCGTTGTCGGAGCAGATACGCAGTATTTT
.	TRBJ2-1	.	TRBV11-2	CASRGASYNEQFF	TGTGCCAGCAGGGGGGCCAGCTACAATGAGCAGTTCTTC
.	TRBJ1-2	.	TRBV30	CAWDLFHGYTF	TGTGCCTGGGACTTATTCCATGGCTACACCTTC
.	TRBJ2-5	.	TRBV10-3	CATRGETQYF	TGTGCCACCCGGGGGGAGACCCAGTACTTC
.	TRBJ2-7	.	TRBV10-3	CAISESGPSYEQYF	TGTGCCATCAGTGAGTCCGGGCCCTCCTACGAGCAGTACTTC
TRBD1	TRBJ1-1	.	TRBV5-1	CASSGTGARTEAFF	TGCGCCAGCAGCGGAACAGGGGCTCGCACTGAAGCTTTCTTT
TRBD1	TRBJ1-1	.	TRBV5-4	CASGQGDIEAFF	TGTGCCAGCGGACAGGGGGATATTGAAGCTTTCTTT
.	TRBJ2-5	.	TRBV6-1	CASMRGPGLSLETQYF	TGTGCCAGCATGAGGGGCCCGGGACTCTCCCTAGAGACCCAGTACTTC
.	TRBJ2-7	once	TRBV5-6	CASSHRQGRYEQYF	TGTGCCAGCAGCCACCGGCAGGGGCGCTACGAGCAGTACTTC
.	TRBJ2-7	few	TRBV12-3/TRBV12-4	CASSIDWAWGWEQYF	TGTGCCAGCAGTATCGACTGGGCATGGGGTTGGGAGCAGTACTTC
.	TRBJ1-5	.	TRBV27	CASSLSRYSNQPQHF	TGTGCCAGCAGTTTATCGCGTTATAGCAATCAGCCCCAGCATTTT
.	TRBJ2-7	once	TRBV3-1	CASSQDYGGYYEQYF	TGTGCCAGCAGCCAAGATTATGGGGGGTACTACGAGCAGTACTTC
TRBD1	TRBJ2-7	few	TRBV4-2	CASSTGQGANEQYF	TGTGCCAGCAGCACGGGACAGGGGGCCAACGAGCAGTACTTC
.	TRBJ2-1	.	TRBV12-3/TRBV12-4	CASSLWASPEGYNEQFF	TGTGCCAGCAGTTTATGGGCCAGCCCCGAAGGGTACAATGAGCAGTTCTTC
.	TRBJ2-1	.	TRBV4-1	CASRGGFWGEQFF	TGCGCCAGCAGAGGGGGGTTTTGGGGTGAGCAGTTCTTC
.	TRBJ2-2	.	TRBV6-5	CASSSQSPGELFF	TGTGCCAGCAGTTCCCAATCCCCCGGGGAGCTGTTTTTT
TRBD1	TRBJ2-1	.	TRBV11-3	CASSPRDRDNEQFF	TGTGCCAGCAGCCCCCGGGACAGAGACAATGAGCAGTTCTTC
.	TRBJ1-2	.	TRBV6-1	CASSENGPAYGYTF	TGTGCCAGCAGTGAAAACGGGCCAGCCTATGGCTACACCTTC
.	TRBJ2-5	.	TRBV7-2	CASSLAGPQYF	TGTGCCAGCAGCTTAGCGGGACCCCAGTACTTC
.	TRBJ2-7	.	TRBV27	CASSPSGVGIEQYF	TGTGCCAGCAGTCCATCGGGGGTTGGGATCGAGCAGTACTTC
.	TRBJ2-7	.	TRBV7-8	CASSLGPASYEQYF	TGTGCCAGCAGCCTAGGACCGGCGTCCTACGAGCAGTACTTC
TRBD2	TRBJ2-7	few	TRBV11-2	CASSLDSLAGPYEQYF	TGTGCCAGCAGCTTAGATAGCCTAGCGGGTCCCTACGAGCAGTACTTC
.	TRBJ2-1	.	TRBV6-5	CASSYSTGVPYNEQFF	TGTGCCAGCAGTTACAGTACGGGGGTACCCTACAATGAGCAGTTCTTC
TRBD2	TRBJ2-5	.	TRBV10-3	CAISPEGLAGETQYF	TGTGCCATCAGCCCAGAAGGACTAGCGGGGGAGACCCAGTACTTC